This T cell receptor beta chain was captured in a study of naive and memory T cell subsets. Remarks on this clonotype: Its antigen is not known.

Study findings and constraints: A clonotype means one alpha or beta sequence, not an alpha/beta pair.

The beta constant-region primer was an equimolar mix of two oligonucleotides covering TRBC1 and TRBC2. Ligated cDNA was amplified by four rounds of PCR with nested alpha and beta constant-region primers and SP2. TCRdb passed the UMI-ligation and nested PCR reads through MiXCR, listing each CDR3 protein once. The top ten clones hold about 0.14% of a sample with 130,000 to 150,000 distinct CDR3 sequences, approximately 17% of them seen once. The junction had 2 bases not matched to a gene; V was cut back by 1 base and J by 3 bases. CDR3 length equals 16 residues. Per the germline V gene, CDR1 is LGHDT and CDR2 is YNNKEL (reference sequence).

The sequenced material came from naive CD4+ T cells from blood. The chain is built from TRBV3-1 and TRBJ2-1, with 11 bases that match TRBD1. This receptor was obtained from a human donor in good health. The CDR3 DNA reads TGTGCCAGCAGCCAAGGGACAGGGGGCCTCTACAATGAGCAGTTCTTC. Translating gives CASSQGTGGLYNEQFF.